The rows below give T cell receptor beta chains drawn from one sample of a study of shared clonotypes between healthy human individuals. Only in-frame clones appear in the TCRdb table, and some are missing; sequencing was by immunoSEQ multiplex PCR. The data show over a million clones, with 75% seen just once and approximately 1.5% held by the top ten. The specimen sequenced was memory CD4+ T cells sorted from blood. The source of these receptors is a man between 18 and 35 years old in good health. Both conserved end residues are trimmed from each CDR3. The order of the fields is D gene, clone size, V gene, CDR3 length, CDR3 protein. The D gene is left open where the match is weak. A clone size is listed for some rows: how often the clone was seen (once, few, many), or a class if it is expanded.

d_gene: TRBD2; abundance: -; v_gene: TRBV28; len: 16; CDR3aa: ASSPRLAGGPQYNEQF
d_gene: -; abundance: -; v_gene: TRBV19; len: 13; CDR3aa: ASSIGDNLRETQY
d_gene: TRBD1; abundance: few; v_gene: TRBV6-5; len: 13; CDR3aa: ASRTGTGVYNEQF
d_gene: -; abundance: -; v_gene: TRBV6-6; len: 11; CDR3aa: ASSYEGNNEQF
d_gene: -; abundance: -; v_gene: TRBV30; len: 10; CDR3aa: AWSPGSHEQY
d_gene: -; abundance: -; v_gene: TRBV6-8; len: 14; CDR3aa: ASSYLWAQSTDTQY
d_gene: -; abundance: -; v_gene: TRBV2; len: 13; CDR3aa: ASSDDGGRTDTQY
d_gene: -; abundance: few; v_gene: TRBV29-1; len: 12; CDR3aa: SVEGGLLNTEAF
d_gene: -; abundance: -; v_gene: TRBV28; len: 11; CDR3aa: ASSQESSQPQH
d_gene: -; abundance: -; v_gene: TRBV7-9; len: 9; CDR3aa: ASSYDETQY
d_gene: TRBD2; abundance: few; v_gene: TRBV5-1; len: 14; CDR3aa: ASSFVSGGLSDTQY
d_gene: -; abundance: -; v_gene: TRBV5-1; len: 12; CDR3aa: ASSKGTLNTEAF
d_gene: -; abundance: -; v_gene: TRBV6-1; len: 12; CDR3aa: ASTVTGRDYEQY
d_gene: -; abundance: -; v_gene: TRBV4-2; len: 12; CDR3aa: ASSHPGTLYEQY
d_gene: TRBD2; abundance: -; v_gene: TRBV5-1; len: 14; CDR3aa: ASSFGLAGGAYEQY
d_gene: -; abundance: -; v_gene: TRBV5-4; len: 11; CDR3aa: ASSPGYTGELF
d_gene: TRBD1; abundance: -; v_gene: TRBV2; len: 11; CDR3aa: AVTGTVDSPLH
d_gene: -; abundance: -; v_gene: TRBV9; len: 12; CDR3aa: ASSVNRRWETQY
d_gene: -; abundance: few; v_gene: TRBV5-8; len: 13; CDR3aa: ASSLRGSWTGELF
d_gene: TRBD2; abundance: -; v_gene: TRBV18; len: 12; CDR3aa: ASSRASGFYEQY
d_gene: TRBD1; abundance: many; v_gene: TRBV6-5; len: 11; CDR3aa: ASRPGGNSPLH
d_gene: TRBD1; abundance: -; v_gene: TRBV6-1; len: 11; CDR3aa: ASSATGRETQY
d_gene: TRBD1; abundance: -; v_gene: TRBV29-1; len: 12; CDR3aa: SALTGGAGDTQY
d_gene: -; abundance: -; v_gene: TRBV11-2; len: 12; CDR3aa: ASSLEISGNTIY
d_gene: TRBD2; abundance: -; v_gene: TRBV4-3; len: 15; CDR3aa: ASSQEAGTSAFYEQY
d_gene: TRBD2; abundance: -; v_gene: TRBV2; len: 14; CDR3aa: ASRVKPGLVTDTQY
d_gene: TRBD2; abundance: -; v_gene: TRBV5-6; len: 12; CDR3aa: ASSIAGGTDTQY
d_gene: -; abundance: -; v_gene: TRBV4-3; len: 14; CDR3aa: ASSQDLRASLYGYT
d_gene: -; abundance: -; v_gene: TRBV19; len: 11; CDR3aa: ASTPGGTDTQY
d_gene: TRBD2; abundance: -; v_gene: TRBV4-1; len: 13; CDR3aa: ASSQGGGGVETQY
d_gene: -; abundance: -; v_gene: TRBV5-4; len: 12; CDR3aa: ASRRAGNYNEQF
d_gene: -; abundance: -; v_gene: TRBV6-6; len: 11; CDR3aa: ASTSRPGSPLH